A selection of T cell receptor beta chains follows, all from one sample in a study of blood T cell repertoires in COVID-19. Data came from immunoSEQ multiplex PCR; TCRdb stores just in-frame clones and leaves some out. The sample lists around 140,000 clones; 84% were seen once. Sequencing was performed on peripheral blood. These receptors were taken from a woman aged 80 or over with acute or convalescent COVID-19. Both conserved end residues are part of each CDR3. D genes are given only for firm matches. Size values are once, few and many counts, or a class for expanded clones, and some rows have none.

J,V,size,D,CDR3,DNA
TRBJ2-2,TRBV5-4,.,.,CASSNQGSNGELFF,TGTGCCAGCAGCAATCAGGGAAGCAACGGGGAGCTGTTTTTT
TRBJ2-7,TRBV6-5,.,.,CASSYSRFYEQYF,TGTGCCAGCAGTTACTCGAGGTTCTACGAGCAGTACTTC
TRBJ2-7,TRBV4-1,.,TRBD1,CASSQATGEVYEQYF,TGCGCCAGCAGCCAAGCGACAGGGGAGGTTTACGAGCAGTACTTC
TRBJ2-2,TRBV13,.,TRBD2,CASSLVTGGNTGELFF,TGTGCCAGCAGCTTAGTAACGGGGGGGAACACCGGGGAGCTGTTTTTT
TRBJ2-4,TRBV4-3,few,.,CASSVGEGDKNIQYF,TGCGCCAGCAGCGTGGGGGAGGGGGACAAAAACATTCAGTACTTC
TRBJ2-7,TRBV6-5,.,TRBD1,CASSYGTGGVFEQYF,TGTGCCAGCAGTTACGGGACAGGGGGCGTGTTCGAGCAGTACTTC
TRBJ2-1,TRBV18,.,TRBD1,CASSPGTGHYNEQFF,TGTGCCAGCTCACCCGGGACAGGCCACTACAATGAGCAGTTCTTC
TRBJ2-5,TRBV6-4,.,TRBD2,CASTLGDSGVGETQYF,TGTGCCAGCACCCTGGGGGATAGCGGGGTTGGGGAGACCCAGTACTTC
TRBJ1-1,TRBV7-9,.,.,CASSPRAEAFF,TGTGCCAGCAGCCCCCGCGCTGAAGCTTTCTTT
TRBJ2-7,TRBV3-1/TRBV3-2,.,.,CASSQELQSYEQYF,TGTGCCAGCAGCCAAGAGCTACAGTCCTACGAGCAGTACTTC
TRBJ1-1,TRBV2,.,.,CASSEQRNTEAFF,TGTGCCAGCAGTGAACAGCGGAACACTGAAGCTTTCTTT
TRBJ2-5,TRBV5-4,.,TRBD2,CASRPGTSGGAAETQYF,TGTGCCAGCAGACCAGGGACTAGCGGGGGGGCTGCAGAGACCCAGTACTTC
TRBJ1-5,TRBV19,.,.,CASSRVADSNQPQHF,TGTGCCAGTAGTAGGGTAGCTGATAGCAATCAGCCCCAGCATTTT
TRBJ1-1,TRBV19,few,TRBD1,CASRRQGVNTEAFF,TGTGCCAGTAGAAGACAGGGAGTTAACACTGAAGCTTTCTTT
TRBJ2-5,TRBV5-1,.,TRBD2,CASSLALSGDQETQYF,TGCGCCAGCAGCTTGGCCCTTAGCGGGGACCAAGAGACCCAGTACTTC
TRBJ1-2,TRBV27,few,.,CASSPNPTGTFGYTF,TGTGCCAGCAGTCCCAACCCAACCGGGACATTCGGCTACACCTTC
TRBJ1-1,TRBV30,.,TRBD1,CAWSVARGRTEAFF,TGTGCCTGGAGTGTAGCCAGGGGGAGAACTGAAGCTTTCTTT
TRBJ1-4,TRBV5-5,.,.,CASSLASPGEKLFF,TGTGCCAGCAGCTTGGCCAGCCCAGGTGAAAAACTGTTTTTT
TRBJ1-2,TRBV10-3,once,TRBD1,CAISPDRGLQGYTF,TGTGCCATCAGTCCGGACAGGGGGCTTCAAGGCTACACCTTC
TRBJ1-4,TRBV30,.,.,CAWRVQGYGEKLFF,TGTGCCTGGAGGGTACAGGGATATGGCGAAAAACTGTTTTTT
TRBJ1-6,TRBV10-2,.,TRBD1,CASSPDRADSPLHF,TGCGCCAGCAGTCCAGACAGGGCCGATTCACCCCTCCACTTT
TRBJ2-7,TRBV21-1,.,.,CASSKRSQGRREQYF,TGTGCCAGCAGCAAAAGGAGTCAGGGCCGTCGCGAGCAGTACTTC
TRBJ2-5,TRBV27,.,TRBD1,CASSLVTQTGPETQYF,TGTGCCAGCAGTTTAGTCACCCAGACAGGGCCAGAGACCCAGTACTTC
TRBJ2-1,TRBV7-2,.,TRBD2,CASSPPGLAGDDEQFF,TGTGCCAGCAGCCCCCCGGGACTAGCGGGAGACGATGAGCAGTTCTTC
TRBJ1-5,TRBV27,.,TRBD1,CASSGGQGAYQPQHF,TGTGCCAGCAGTGGCGGACAGGGGGCTTATCAGCCCCAGCATTTT
TRBJ2-1,TRBV2,few,TRBD2,CASSGPSGGFNEQFF,TGTGCCAGCAGTGGCCCTAGCGGGGGGTTCAATGAGCAGTTCTTC
TRBJ2-2,TRBV5-4,.,TRBD1,CASSLPTGDTGELFF,TGTGCCAGCAGCCTACCGACAGGGGACACCGGGGAGCTGTTTTTT